This TCR beta chain was found in a study of cytomegalovirus exposure and HLA in healthy donors. About the study: The 120 validation repertoires and the 666 first-cohort repertoires shared a platform, a later analysis reported. Study conclusions and caveats: With high specificity and sensitivity, the classifier reportedly diagnosed cytomegalovirus status. Generally TCR sequences proved uncommon, though certain public TCRs appeared in numerous donors.

Clones were read by immunoSEQ multiplex PCR, and TCRdb kept only the in-frame ones, dropping some. Seen here are approximately 73,000 clones, 85% to 95% observed once, and the top ten hold over 3%. Worth noting for this clone: What it binds is unknown.

The CDR3 totals 15 residues. After removal of 5 bases from V and 1 base from J, the junction contained 5 bases not matched to a gene. Germline values: CDR1 MNHNS, CDR2 SASEGT. This sequence originates from a young man in good health and CMV-seronegative. This chain joins TRBV6-1 and TRBJ1-5; 7 bases line up with TRBD1. Material: PBMCs. In DNA, the CDR3 is TGTGCCAGCAGTCGCTCGACAGGGAGCAATCAGCCCCAGCATTTT. It translates to CASSRSTGSNQPQHF.